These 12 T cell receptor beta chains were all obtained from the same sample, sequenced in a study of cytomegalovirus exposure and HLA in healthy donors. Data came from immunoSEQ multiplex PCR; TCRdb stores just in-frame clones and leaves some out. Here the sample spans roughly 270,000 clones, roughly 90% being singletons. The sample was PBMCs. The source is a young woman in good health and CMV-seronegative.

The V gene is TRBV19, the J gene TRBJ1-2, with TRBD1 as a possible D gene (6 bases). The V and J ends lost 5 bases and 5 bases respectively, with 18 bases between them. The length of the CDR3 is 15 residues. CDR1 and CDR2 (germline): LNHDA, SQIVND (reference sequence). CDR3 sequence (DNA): TGTGCCAGTAGTCCCTATGACAGGAGACGATATGGCTACACCTTC. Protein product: CASSPYDRRRYGYTF.

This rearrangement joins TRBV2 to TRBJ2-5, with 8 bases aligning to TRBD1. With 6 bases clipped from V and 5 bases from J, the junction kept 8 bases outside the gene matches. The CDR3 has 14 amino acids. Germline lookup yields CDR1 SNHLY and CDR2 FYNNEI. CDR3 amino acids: CASRATGAQETQYF. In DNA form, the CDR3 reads TGTGCCAGCAGGGCGACAGGGGCCCAGGAGACCCAGTACTTC.

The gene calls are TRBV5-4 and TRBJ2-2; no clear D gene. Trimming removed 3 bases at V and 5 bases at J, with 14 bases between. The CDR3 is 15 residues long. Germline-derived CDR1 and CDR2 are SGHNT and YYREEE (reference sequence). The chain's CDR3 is CASSSTAVTTGELFF. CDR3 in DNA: TGTGCCAGCAGCTCCACCGCAGTGACTACCGGGGAGCTGTTTTTT.

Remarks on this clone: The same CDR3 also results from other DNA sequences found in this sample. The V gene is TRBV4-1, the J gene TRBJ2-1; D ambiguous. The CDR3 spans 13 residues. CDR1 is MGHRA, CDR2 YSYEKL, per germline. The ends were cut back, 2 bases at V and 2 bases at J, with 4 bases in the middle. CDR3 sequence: CASSQPAYNEQFF. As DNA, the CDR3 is TGCGCCAGCAGCCAACCAGCCTACAATGAGCAGTTCTTC.

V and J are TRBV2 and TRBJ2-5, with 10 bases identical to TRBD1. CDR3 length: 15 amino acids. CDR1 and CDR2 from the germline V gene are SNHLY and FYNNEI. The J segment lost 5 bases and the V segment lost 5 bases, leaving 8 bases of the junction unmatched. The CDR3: CASSPRQGAGETQYF. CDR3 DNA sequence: TGTGCCAGCAGTCCGCGACAGGGGGCGGGGGAGACCCAGTACTTC.

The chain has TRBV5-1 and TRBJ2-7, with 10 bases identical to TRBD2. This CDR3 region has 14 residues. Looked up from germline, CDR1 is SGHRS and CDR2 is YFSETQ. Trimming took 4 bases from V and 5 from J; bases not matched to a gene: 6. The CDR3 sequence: CASSLGTSVNEQYF. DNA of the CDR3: TGCGCCAGCAGCCTCGGGACTAGCGTCAACGAGCAGTACTTC.

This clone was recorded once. DNA of the CDR3: TGCGCCAGCCAGGGGACACCCTACAATGAGCAGTTCTTC. Encoded protein: CASQGTPYNEQFF. The V call is TRBV10-2, the J call TRBJ2-1, with D possibly TRBD1 on 6 matching bases. With 8 bases removed from V and 2 bases from J, the gap between germline ends came to 10 bases. Germline CDR1 and CDR2: WSHSY and SAAADI. The CDR3 loop spans 13 amino acids.

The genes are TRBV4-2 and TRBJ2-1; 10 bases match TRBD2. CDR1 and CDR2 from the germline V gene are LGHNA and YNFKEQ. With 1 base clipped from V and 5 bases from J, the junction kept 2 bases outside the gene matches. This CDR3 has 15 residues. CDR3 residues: CASSQGLAGHNEQFF. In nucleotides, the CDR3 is TGTGCCAGCAGCCAAGGACTAGCGGGCCACAATGAGCAGTTCTTC.

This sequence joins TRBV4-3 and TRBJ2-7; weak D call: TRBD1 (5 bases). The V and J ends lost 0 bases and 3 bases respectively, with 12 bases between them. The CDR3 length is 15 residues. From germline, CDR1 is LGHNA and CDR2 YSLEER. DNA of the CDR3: TGCGCCAGCAGCCAAGAGGCGACAGAGAACTACGAGCAGTACTTC. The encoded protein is CASSQEATENYEQYF.

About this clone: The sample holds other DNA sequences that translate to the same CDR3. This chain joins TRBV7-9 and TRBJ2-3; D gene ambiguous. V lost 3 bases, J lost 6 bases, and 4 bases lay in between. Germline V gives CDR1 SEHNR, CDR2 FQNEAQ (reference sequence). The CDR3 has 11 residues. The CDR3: CASSFGDTQYF. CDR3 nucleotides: TGTGCCAGCAGCTTCGGTGATACGCAGTATTTT.

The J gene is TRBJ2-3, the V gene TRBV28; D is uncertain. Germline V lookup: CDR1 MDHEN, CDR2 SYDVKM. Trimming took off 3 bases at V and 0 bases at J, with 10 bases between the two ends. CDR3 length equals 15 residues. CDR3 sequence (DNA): TGTGCCAGCAGTTTTGGTGCAACTAGCACAGATACGCAGTATTTT. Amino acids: CASSFGATSTDTQYF.

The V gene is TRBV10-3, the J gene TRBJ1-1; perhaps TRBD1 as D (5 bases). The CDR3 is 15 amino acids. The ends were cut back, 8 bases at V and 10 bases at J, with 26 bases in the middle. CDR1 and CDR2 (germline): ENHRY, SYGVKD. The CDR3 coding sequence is TGTGCCATCGGCCCACCAAAAGACGGGGGGGTGGGAGCTTTCTTT. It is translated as CAIGPPKDGGVGAFF.